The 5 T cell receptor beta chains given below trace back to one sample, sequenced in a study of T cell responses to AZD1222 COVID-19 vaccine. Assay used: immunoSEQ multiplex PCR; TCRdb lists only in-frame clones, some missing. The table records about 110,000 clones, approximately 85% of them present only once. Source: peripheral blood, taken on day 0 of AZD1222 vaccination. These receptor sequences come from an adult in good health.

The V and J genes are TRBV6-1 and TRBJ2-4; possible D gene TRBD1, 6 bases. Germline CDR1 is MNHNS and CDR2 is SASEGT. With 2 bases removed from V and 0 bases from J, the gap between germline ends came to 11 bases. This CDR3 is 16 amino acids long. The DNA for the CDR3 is TGTGCCAGCAGTGAACAGGGGACCCGAGCCAAAAACATTCAGTACTTC. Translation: CASSEQGTRAKNIQYF.

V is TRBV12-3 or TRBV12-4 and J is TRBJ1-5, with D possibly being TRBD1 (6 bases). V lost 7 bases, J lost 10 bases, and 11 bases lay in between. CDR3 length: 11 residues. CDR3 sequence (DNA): TGTGCCAGCATGGGGGGCGGTCCCCAGCATTTT. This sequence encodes CASMGGGPQHF.

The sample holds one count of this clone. CDR3 in amino acids: CASSGVRQGANNEQFF. CDR3 DNA sequence: TGTGCCAGCAGCGGGGTGAGGCAGGGGGCCAACAATGAGCAGTTCTTC. The chain has TRBV5-4 and TRBJ2-1, with TRBD1 matching 8 bases. Looked up from germline, CDR1 is SGHNT and CDR2 is YYREEE (reference sequence). With V trimmed by 4 bases and J by 5 bases, 11 bases remained unmatched. CDR3 length: 16 amino acids.

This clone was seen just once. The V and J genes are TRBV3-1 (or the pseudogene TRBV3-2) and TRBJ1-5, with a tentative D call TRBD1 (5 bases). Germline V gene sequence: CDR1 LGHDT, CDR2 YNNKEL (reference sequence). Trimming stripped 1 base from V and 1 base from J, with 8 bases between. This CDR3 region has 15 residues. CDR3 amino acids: CASSQGGGSNQPQHF. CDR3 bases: TGTGCCAGCAGCCAAGGGGGCGGGAGCAATCAGCCCCAGCATTTT.

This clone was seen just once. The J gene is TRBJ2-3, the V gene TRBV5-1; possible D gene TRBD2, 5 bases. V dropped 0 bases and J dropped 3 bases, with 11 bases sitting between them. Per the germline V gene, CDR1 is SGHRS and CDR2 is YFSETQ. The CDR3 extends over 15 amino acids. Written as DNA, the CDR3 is TGCGCCAGCAGCTTGGAAGGAGGCTGGACAGATACGCAGTATTTT. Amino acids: CASSLEGGWTDTQYF.